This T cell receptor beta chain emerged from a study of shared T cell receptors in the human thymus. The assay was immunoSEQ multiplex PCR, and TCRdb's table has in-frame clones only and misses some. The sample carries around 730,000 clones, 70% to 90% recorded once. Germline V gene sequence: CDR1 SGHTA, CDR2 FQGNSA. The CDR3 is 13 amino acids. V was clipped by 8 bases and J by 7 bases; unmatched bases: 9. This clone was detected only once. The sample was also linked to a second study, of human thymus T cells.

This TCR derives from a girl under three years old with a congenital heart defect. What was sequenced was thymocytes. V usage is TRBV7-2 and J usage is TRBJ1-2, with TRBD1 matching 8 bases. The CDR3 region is CASRQGLERGYTF. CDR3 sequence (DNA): TGTGCCAGCCGACAGGGGCTGGAGCGTGGCTACACCTTC.